These 2 T cell receptor beta chains were all obtained from the same sample, sequenced in a study of T cell responses to AZD1222 COVID-19 vaccine. The method was immunoSEQ multiplex PCR; TCRdb's version includes in-frame clones alone and lacks a portion of them. The sample consists of roughly 97,000 clones, around 89% of them appearing once. Here the sequenced sample was peripheral blood, taken on day 0 of AZD1222 vaccination. These TCRs come from an adult in good health.

The chain combines TRBV28 with TRBJ1-5, with D unresolved. This CDR3 comprises 16 residues. Trimming left V 3 bases short and J 1 base short, with 13 bases between. CDR1 is MDHEN, CDR2 SYDVKM, per germline. This CDR3 is CASSLYDQSSNQPQHF. For the CDR3, the DNA is TGTGCCAGCAGTTTGTATGACCAGTCCAGCAATCAGCCCCAGCATTTT.

CDR3 protein: CASSGGQTNTEAFF. In DNA, the CDR3 is TGCGCCAGCAGTGGCGGACAGACCAACACTGAAGCTTTCTTT. The genes are TRBV10-1 and TRBJ1-1; possible D gene TRBD1, 6 bases. V was pared by 4 bases and J by 2 bases, with 11 bases between. Looked up from germline, CDR1 is WNHNN and CDR2 is SYGVQD (reference sequence). This CDR3 spans 14 amino acids.